The 27 T cell receptor beta chains in this list originate from one sample, sequenced in a study of cytomegalovirus exposure and HLA in healthy donors. Primers included in the PCR were 60 Vbeta and 13 Jbeta primers. Some clones are missing from TCRdb's copy, which holds only in-frame ones; the method was immunoSEQ multiplex PCR. The sample yields roughly 230,000 clones, around nine tenths seen once. Sequences were obtained from PBMCs. The receptors were sampled from a girl aged 2-10 years in good health and CMV-seronegative.

The chain employs TRBV29-1 and TRBJ1-3, with D uncertain. In germline, CDR1 is SQVTM, CDR2 ANQGSEA. This CDR3 is built from 13 residues. The germline V and J ends were trimmed by 1 base and 0 bases, with 4 bases remaining between them. The CDR3 reads CSVEVSSGNTIYF. Here the CDR3 DNA reads TGCAGCGTTGAAGTGAGCTCTGGAAACACCATATATTTT.

V gene TRBV9 combines with J gene TRBJ2-2; D might be TRBD2 (6 bases). Germline V gene sequence: CDR1 SGDLS, CDR2 YYNGEE. This CDR3 is 15 amino acids long. V gave up 0 bases and J gave up 6 bases, with 12 bases separating them. The CDR3 protein is CASSVVIGGSGELFF. The CDR3 DNA reads TGTGCCAGCAGCGTAGTCATCGGGGGATCCGGGGAGCTGTTTTTT.

The sample holds one count of this clone. This chain joins TRBV6-5 and TRBJ2-3, with D unclear. Trimming pared 3 bases from V and 2 bases from J, leaving 9 bases between. The CDR3 runs to 14 residues. Germline V gene sequence: CDR1 MNHEY, CDR2 SVGAGI. The CDR3, as DNA: TGTGCCAGCAGTTATGGCTTAAACACAGATACGCAGTATTTT. Its protein is CASSYGLNTDTQYF.

This chain joins TRBV5-5 and TRBJ1-1, with 8 bases identical to TRBD1. Germline V gene data show CDR1 as SGHKS and CDR2 as YYEKEE (reference sequence). This CDR3 region has 17 residues. V shed 0 bases, J shed 0 bases, and the junction held 7 bases outside the gene matches. CDR3 residues: CASSLDYRGKMNTEAFF. Written as DNA, the CDR3 is TGTGCCAGCAGCTTGGATTACAGGGGGAAGATGAACACTGAAGCTTTCTTT.

The gene calls are TRBV29-1 and TRBJ1-1, with D uncertain. This CDR3 is built from 13 residues. The ends were cut back, 1 base at V and 1 base at J, with 7 bases in the middle. In germline, CDR1 is SQVTM, CDR2 ANQGSEA. CDR3 DNA sequence: TGCAGCGTTGAAGTATCCGGGAACACTGAAGCTTTCTTT. Translated: CSVEVSGNTEAFF.

The V gene is TRBV15, the J gene TRBJ1-5; no definite D call. Trimming took off 0 bases at V and 4 bases at J, with 10 bases between the two ends. The CDR3 length is 15 residues. CDR1 and CDR2 (germline): LNHNV, YYDKDF (reference sequence). The CDR3 spells CATSRDFPENQPQHF. The CDR3 DNA reads TGTGCCACCAGCAGAGATTTCCCAGAAAATCAGCCCCAGCATTTT.

CDR3 DNA: TGTGCCAGCAATCGGGGGGGGCTGCCCTATGGCTACACCTTC. The encoded protein is CASNRGGLPYGYTF. The chain carries TRBV6-5 and TRBJ1-2, with D possibly matching TRBD1 (6 bases). Germline V gives CDR1 MNHEY, CDR2 SVGAGI. V shed 7 bases and J shed 4 bases, with 16 bases lying between them. This CDR3 has 14 residues.

The chain uses TRBV7-2 and TRBJ2-2, with TRBD1 matching over 9 bases. Trimming cost V 1 base and J 7 bases; bases outside gene matches: 7. This CDR3 region has 16 residues. CDR1 is SGHTA and CDR2 is FQGNSA in the germline V gene. The CDR3 sequence: CASSLGRDREGGELFF. The CDR3 region has the DNA TGTGCCAGCAGCTTAGGCCGGGACAGGGAGGGCGGGGAGCTGTTTTTT.

The genes are TRBV30 and TRBJ2-1, with D maybe TRBD2 (5 bases). Germline assignment: CDR1 GTSNPN and CDR2 SVGIG (reference sequence). V lost 4 bases to trimming and J lost 7 bases, with 8 bases between them. The CDR3 is 11 amino acids. The CDR3: CAWTWRNEQFF. The CDR3 DNA is TGTGCCTGGACCTGGAGGAATGAGCAGTTCTTC.

This clone occurred a few times. The genes are TRBV2 and TRBJ1-1; D might be TRBD1 (5 bases). Trimming left V 4 bases short and J 5 bases short, with 11 bases between. Germline CDR1 SNHLY, CDR2 FYNNEI. CDR3 size: 13 residues. The DNA for the CDR3 is TGTGCCAGCAGTGGGGGGAGGGGAACTGAAGCTTTCTTT. Translation: CASSGGRGTEAFF. Based on the CDR3 plus reference TRBV2 and TRBJ1-1, the full variable domain is EPEVTQTPSHQVTQMGQEVILRCVPISNHLYFYWYRQILGQKVEFLVSFYNNEISEKSEIFDDQFSVERPDGSNFTLKIRSTKLEDSAMYFCASSGGRGTEAFFGQGTRLTVV.

The rearrangement uses TRBV11-2 and TRBJ2-2; D unresolved. Per the germline V gene, CDR1 is SGHAT and CDR2 is FQNNGV. The CDR3 covers 16 residues. Trimming shortened V by 2 bases and J by 0 bases, and 10 bases separated the two germline ends. The CDR3 is CASSLRVSANTGELFF. The CDR3 DNA reads TGTGCCAGCAGCTTAAGAGTTTCCGCGAACACCGGGGAGCTGTTTTTT.

This clone was seen only a few times. The chain has TRBV5-1 and TRBJ2-1, with TRBD2 matching 14 bases. V lost 0 bases to trimming and J lost 0 bases; unmatched junction nucleotides: 2. This CDR3 spans 18 amino acids. Germline V gives CDR1 SGHRS, CDR2 YFSETQ. Here the CDR3 reads CASSLAGTSGSSYNEQFF. The CDR3 nucleotides are TGCGCCAGCAGCTTGGCCGGGACTAGCGGGAGCTCCTACAATGAGCAGTTCTTC.

This clone was recorded only once. V and J are TRBV28 and TRBJ2-7; perhaps TRBD2 as D (7 bases). Germline V lookup: CDR1 MDHEN, CDR2 SYDVKM. The CDR3 spans 15 residues. The ends were cut back, 7 bases at V and 0 bases at J, with 16 bases in the middle. CDR3 sequence (DNA): TGTGCCAGCATGGCGGGCGGGGGCCTCTCCTACGAGCAGTACTTC. This codes for CASMAGGGLSYEQYF.

The gene calls are TRBV6-6 and TRBJ1-4; a possible D gene is TRBD1 (5 bases). Deletions cut 7 bases from V and 8 bases from J, with 17 bases between. Per the germline V gene, CDR1 is MNHNY and CDR2 is SVGAGI (reference sequence). This CDR3 is 14 amino acids long. As DNA, the CDR3 is TGTGCCAGCACCTACGGGGGGGTCGGAGAAAAACTGTTTTTT. Translation: CASTYGGVGEKLFF.

This sequence joins TRBV9 and TRBJ1-1; a possible D gene is TRBD1 (6 bases). Germline CDR1 and CDR2: SGDLS and YYNGEE. This CDR3 has 13 residues. Deletions cut 3 bases from V and 1 base from J, with 7 bases between. The CDR3 bases are TGTGCCAGCAGCGGGACAGAGAACACTGAAGCTTTCTTT. This encodes CASSGTENTEAFF.

The genes are TRBV18 and TRBJ1-2, with D uncertain. Germline CDR1 is KGHSH and CDR2 is LQKENI. V shed 0 bases and J shed 4 bases, with 12 bases lying between them. The CDR3 runs to 15 residues. CDR3 nucleotides: TGTGCCAGCTCACCACCGGCCACCACCCGCTATGGCTACACCTTC. Amino acid sequence: CASSPPATTRYGYTF.

The rearrangement uses TRBV7-2 and TRBJ2-1; maybe TRBD2 (5 bases). Germline CDR1 SGHTA, CDR2 FQGNSA. This CDR3 spans 17 amino acids. V was pared by 7 bases and J by 0 bases, with 19 bases between. CDR3 sequence (DNA): TGTGCCAGCAAGACCCTAGGGAGACAAAGCTCCTACAATGAGCAGTTCTTC. Its translation: CASKTLGRQSSYNEQFF. Full variable domain (missing parts from reference TRBV7-2 and TRBJ2-1): GAGVSQSPSNKVTEKGKDVELRCDPISGHTALYWYRQSLGQGLEFLIYFQGNSAPDKSGLPSDRFSAERTGGSVSTLTIQRTQQEDSAVYLCASKTLGRQSSYNEQFFGPGTRLTVL.

Here the CDR3 DNA reads TGTGCCAGCAGTGGACTAGCGGGAGGGGGCAATGAGCAGTTCTTC. It yields the protein CASSGLAGGGNEQFF. The chain uses TRBV6-4 and TRBJ2-1, with 14 positions matching TRBD2. Per the germline V gene, CDR1 is MRHNA and CDR2 is SNTAGT. The CDR3 loop spans 15 amino acids. V lost 4 bases to trimming and J lost 6 bases; unmatched junction nucleotides: 2.

The chain carries TRBV6-6 and TRBJ2-7; 10 bases line up with TRBD2. The germline CDR1 and CDR2 sequences are MNHNY and SVGAGI (reference sequence). The CDR3 has 14 amino acids. The V and J ends lost 11 bases and 4 bases, in that order; junction bases with no gene match: 11. The CDR3 protein is CAATPAGGLYEQYF. For the CDR3, the DNA is TGTGCCGCGACCCCAGCGGGGGGGCTATACGAGCAGTACTTC.

The V call is TRBV2, the J call TRBJ1-4; 11 nucleotides agree with TRBD1. The germline V gene has CDR1 SNHLY and CDR2 FYNNEI. This CDR3 spans 16 amino acids. With 7 bases clipped from V and 5 bases from J, the junction kept 9 bases outside the gene matches. CDR3 DNA sequence: TGTGCCAGCACGCCGGACAGGGGGCGGCAAAATGAAAAACTGTTTTTT. This sequence encodes CASTPDRGRQNEKLFF.

The chain combines TRBV10-2 with TRBJ2-3; the D is unclear. The CDR3 is 15 amino acids. CDR1 and CDR2 from the germline V gene are WSHSY and SAAADI. V was clipped by 3 bases and J by 1 base, with 11 bases between them. The CDR3, as DNA: TGCGCCAGCAGTGAACGGTCTACCCGCACAGATACGCAGTATTTT. Protein sequence: CASSERSTRTDTQYF.

This chain uses TRBV29-1 with TRBJ2-3; possibly TRBD2 for D (6 bases). Germline V gene lookup returns CDR1 SQVTM and CDR2 ANQGSEA. Deletions cut 0 bases from V and 2 bases from J, with 12 bases between. This CDR3 spans 15 amino acids. The CDR3 DNA reads TGCAGCGTTGAAGATTTTAGCGGAAACACAGATACGCAGTATTTT. It translates to CSVEDFSGNTDTQYF.

The chain links TRBV11-3 to TRBJ2-1; 10 bases are shared with TRBD2. This CDR3 has 16 residues. The junction had 11 bases not matched to a gene; V was cut back by 5 bases and J by 7 bases. Germline loops: CDR1 SGHNT, CDR2 YENEEA. The CDR3 is CASSQITSGIINEQFF. The CDR3, as DNA: TGTGCCAGCAGCCAGATTACTAGCGGGATTATAAATGAGCAGTTCTTC.

The rearrangement joins TRBV5-1 to TRBJ2-7, with TRBD2 matching over 9 bases. V was pared by 0 bases and J by 7 bases, with 8 bases of the junction left unmatched. Per the germline V gene, CDR1 is SGHRS and CDR2 is YFSETQ. The CDR3 sequence is 15 residues long. CDR3 protein: CASSLAAGGPVEQYF. DNA for the CDR3: TGCGCCAGCAGCTTGGCCGCGGGAGGGCCGGTGGAGCAGTACTTC. Full variable domain (outside the CDR3, taken from reference TRBV5-1 and TRBJ2-7): KAGVTQTPRYLIKTRGQQVTLSCSPISGHRSVSWYQQTPGQGLQFLFEYFSETQRNKGNFPGRFSGRQFSNSRSEMNVSTLELGDSALYLCASSLAAGGPVEQYFGPGTRLTVT.

This chain connects TRBV7-9 to TRBJ2-7, with TRBD1 matching over 7 bases. The CDR3 covers 14 residues. Trimming cost V 6 bases and J 4 bases; bases outside gene matches: 9. The V gene's germline CDR1 is SEHNR and CDR2 FQNEAQ (reference sequence). CDR3 DNA sequence: TGTGCCAGCAGTTTTCTTGACAGGGCGTACGAGCAGTACTTC. This translates into CASSFLDRAYEQYF.

The chain combines TRBV27 with TRBJ1-5; D remains unclear. CDR1 is MNHEY and CDR2 is SMNVEV in the germline V gene (reference sequence). The CDR3 covers 14 residues. V was cut by 3 bases and J by 6 bases, with 12 bases left in between. The CDR3 is CASSLGGKGQPQHF. CDR3 coding DNA: TGTGCCAGCAGTTTGGGAGGTAAAGGTCAGCCCCAGCATTTT.

This chain links TRBV4-1 with TRBJ1-3; 10 bases agree with TRBD1. The CDR3 sequence is 15 residues long. Trimming removed 4 bases from V and 9 bases from J; junction bases left unmatched: 9. The germline V gene encodes CDR1 MGHRA and CDR2 YSYEKL. CDR3 nucleotides: TGCGCCAGCAGCCTAATGGGACAGGGGATCAGCACCATATATTTT. Translating it yields CASSLMGQGISTIYF.